The rows below give T cell receptor beta chains drawn from one sample of a study of OX40 agonist ivuxolimab in advanced cancers. Generated by immunoSEQ multiplex PCR, the TCRdb table keeps only in-frame clones and is missing some. The sample consists of 55,000 to 70,000 clones, around nine tenths of them appearing once. The specimen was CD4+ or CD8+ T cells sorted from blood, collected in a trial of the OX40 agonist ivuxolimab. Every receptor here comes from an adult with an advanced solid tumor such as melanoma, head and neck, liver or kidney cancer. Both conserved end residues are part of each CDR3. Fields, in order: clone size, V gene, D gene, J gene, CDR3 length, CDR3 DNA, CDR3 protein. A D gene is named only where the DNA matches it firmly. A row's size may be missing; if present it is once, few, many or a size class.

size: .; V: TRBV6-5; D: TRBD1; J: TRBJ2-7; length: 14; DNA: TGTGCCACGCAGGGACAGGGGGGACCCTACGAGCAGTACTTC; CDR3: CATQGQGGPYEQYF
size: .; V: TRBV7-2; D: .; J: TRBJ1-2; length: 13; DNA: TGTGCCAGCAGCATCTCCAGGGGCTATGGCTACACCTTC; CDR3: CASSISRGYGYTF
size: .; V: TRBV19; D: TRBD1; J: TRBJ1-1; length: 15; DNA: TGTGCCAGTAGTAGGAGACAGGGGATGATCACTGAAGCTTTCTTT; CDR3: CASSRRQGMITEAFF
size: .; V: TRBV2; D: .; J: TRBJ2-1; length: 12; DNA: TGTGCCAGCAGTGACAGTTACAATGAGCAGTTCTTC; CDR3: CASSDSYNEQFF
size: .; V: TRBV10-3; D: TRBD1; J: TRBJ1-4; length: 15; DNA: TGTGCCATCAGTGAAAGCAAAGGGGGCTATGAAAAACTGTTTTTT; CDR3: CAISESKGGYEKLFF
size: once; V: TRBV5-4; D: .; J: TRBJ1-1; length: 15; DNA: TGTGCCAGCAGCTTGACAGGAACCTTGAACACTGAAGCTTTCTTT; CDR3: CASSLTGTLNTEAFF
size: .; V: TRBV4-1; D: TRBD1; J: TRBJ1-6; length: 15; DNA: TGCGCCAGCAGCCTAGGACAGGGAGAAAATTCACCCCTCCACTTT; CDR3: CASSLGQGENSPLHF
size: .; V: TRBV2; D: .; J: TRBJ1-2; length: 11; DNA: TGTGCCAGCAGTGGGGGGGGTGGCTACACCTTC; CDR3: CASSGGGGYTF
size: .; V: TRBV18; D: .; J: TRBJ2-7; length: 13; DNA: TGTGCCAGCTCACATGGGGGAGCCTACGAGCAGTACTTC; CDR3: CASSHGGAYEQYF
size: .; V: TRBV5-4; D: .; J: TRBJ1-1; length: 13; DNA: TGTGCCAGCAGCTTCGGCAGCCGCGGGGGGGCTTTCTTT; CDR3: CASSFGSRGGAFF
size: few; V: TRBV4-2; D: TRBD2; J: TRBJ2-3; length: 16; DNA: TGTGCCAGCAGCCCAGGGGCGGGGGGGAGCACAGATACGCAGTATTTT; CDR3: CASSPGAGGSTDTQYF
size: .; V: TRBV19; D: .; J: TRBJ2-3; length: 15; DNA: TGTGCCAGTAGTCCCGCGGGGACCCGCACAGATACGCAGTATTTT; CDR3: CASSPAGTRTDTQYF
size: .; V: TRBV7-2; D: .; J: TRBJ1-3; length: 14; DNA: TGTGCCAGCAGCTTAACTCTCTCCGGAAACACCATATATTTT; CDR3: CASSLTLSGNTIYF
size: .; V: TRBV11-2; D: .; J: TRBJ1-1; length: 13; DNA: TGTGCCAGCAGCTTAGGATCCCAGGGTCGAGCTTTCTTT; CDR3: CASSLGSQGRAFF
size: .; V: TRBV5-4; D: .; J: TRBJ2-5; length: 17; DNA: TGTGCCAGCAGCTTGAGAGGGGGGGGTCTCGCCCAAGAGACCCAGTACTTC; CDR3: CASSLRGGGLAQETQYF
size: .; V: TRBV29-1; D: .; J: TRBJ1-1; length: 12; DNA: TGCAGCGTTGAGCGGGTGCCCACTGAAGCTTTCTTT; CDR3: CSVERVPTEAFF
size: .; V: TRBV2; D: .; J: TRBJ2-7; length: 14; DNA: TGTGCCAGCACACGAGACAGGAGCTCCTACGAGCAGTACTTC; CDR3: CASTRDRSSYEQYF
size: .; V: TRBV5-1; D: TRBD1; J: TRBJ1-2; length: 14; DNA: TGCGCCAGCAGCCCGGGACAGGTGAACTATGGCTACACCTTC; CDR3: CASSPGQVNYGYTF
size: .; V: TRBV6-1; D: .; J: TRBJ1-4; length: 15; DNA: TGTGCCAGCAGTGAAGCGCGGGGGGGGGTAGAAAAACTGTTTTTT; CDR3: CASSEARGGVEKLFF
size: .; V: TRBV5-1; D: TRBD1; J: TRBJ2-5; length: 16; DNA: TGCGCCAGCAGGTCCCAGGGGGTTTGGGGCCAAGAGACCCAGTACTTC; CDR3: CASRSQGVWGQETQYF
size: .; V: TRBV23-1; D: .; J: TRBJ1-2; length: 13; DNA: TGCGCCAGCAGTCAATTCCCGAAGGATGGCTACACCTTC; CDR3: CASSQFPKDGYTF
size: .; V: TRBV5-4; D: .; J: TRBJ2-5; length: 15; DNA: TGTGCCAGCAGACAGGGCGACAGGACTGAAGGGACCCAGTACTTC; CDR3: CASRQGDRTEGTQYF
size: .; V: TRBV30; D: .; J: TRBJ1-1; length: 15; DNA: TGTGCCTGGAGAAGGGACGGATCTATGAACACTGAAGCTTTCTTT; CDR3: CAWRRDGSMNTEAFF
size: once; V: TRBV6-6; D: .; J: TRBJ2-1; length: 16; DNA: TGTGCCAGCAGCCTTCCACTCCTAGGGGTGGGCGGTGAGCAGTTCTTC; CDR3: CASSLPLLGVGGEQFF
size: .; V: TRBV7-8; D: .; J: TRBJ2-7; length: 14; DNA: TGTGCCAGCAGCGTAAGGACCTTCGCCTACGAGCAGTACTTC; CDR3: CASSVRTFAYEQYF
size: .; V: TRBV5-1; D: .; J: TRBJ1-6; length: 15; DNA: TGCGCCAGCAGCCTACGACCGGAGGGGGATTCACCCCTCCACTTT; CDR3: CASSLRPEGDSPLHF
size: .; V: TRBV6-1; D: TRBD1; J: TRBJ2-1; length: 13; DNA: TGTGCCACCCAGACAGGGGGCGGAGGTGAGCAGTTCTTC; CDR3: CATQTGGGGEQFF
size: .; V: TRBV2; D: .; J: TRBJ1-1; length: 13; DNA: TGTGCCAGCGGTTATCAAGTGAACACTGAAGCTTTCTTT; CDR3: CASGYQVNTEAFF
size: .; V: TRBV5-4; D: TRBD1; J: TRBJ2-3; length: 15; DNA: TGTGCCAGCAGCTCCAACGGACAGGGGGCAGATACGCAGTATTTT; CDR3: CASSSNGQGADTQYF
size: .; V: TRBV5-4; D: .; J: TRBJ2-3; length: 14; DNA: TGTGCCAGCAGCTTGGAACAGACTACAGATACGCAGTATTTT; CDR3: CASSLEQTTDTQYF
size: once; V: TRBV5-4; D: TRBD1; J: TRBJ2-7; length: 12; DNA: TGTGCCAGCAGCCTAACAGGGGTGGGGCAGTACTTC; CDR3: CASSLTGVGQYF
size: few; V: TRBV21-1; D: .; J: TRBJ2-2; length: 17; DNA: TGTGCCAGCAGCAAATACAGCGGGGGGCCTGGGGGCGGGGAGCTGTTTTTT; CDR3: CASSKYSGGPGGGELFF
size: once; V: TRBV6-1; D: TRBD1; J: TRBJ2-7; length: 14; DNA: TGTGCCAGCAGTGGGGGGGACAGGGTTTACGAGCAGTACTTC; CDR3: CASSGGDRVYEQYF
size: .; V: TRBV21-1; D: .; J: TRBJ1-3; length: 14; DNA: TGTGCCAGCAGCAAAGTCGACGGAGGAAACACCATATATTTT; CDR3: CASSKVDGGNTIYF
size: .; V: TRBV10-1; D: .; J: TRBJ1-1; length: 14; DNA: TGCGCCAGCGGGATACGACAGACGAACACTGAAGCTTTCTTT; CDR3: CASGIRQTNTEAFF
size: .; V: TRBV19; D: TRBD1; J: TRBJ1-3; length: 16; DNA: TGTGCCAGTAGTTCGGGGACAGGTCTTGCTGGAAACACCATATATTTT; CDR3: CASSSGTGLAGNTIYF
size: few; V: TRBV19; D: TRBD1; J: TRBJ1-4; length: 15; DNA: TGTGCCAGTAGTGTCGACAGGGAATATAATGAAAAACTGTTTTTT; CDR3: CASSVDREYNEKLFF
size: .; V: TRBV2; D: .; J: TRBJ1-1; length: 12; DNA: TGTGCCAGCAAGACGGGAGACACTGAAGCTTTCTTT; CDR3: CASKTGDTEAFF
size: .; V: TRBV2; D: .; J: TRBJ2-2; length: 14; DNA: TGTGCCAGCGGGGGCCTAGCGTTGCCCGGGGAGCTGTTTTTT; CDR3: CASGGLALPGELFF
size: .; V: TRBV5-4; D: .; J: TRBJ1-6; length: 14; DNA: TGTGCCAGCAGCTTCCAGGGAGTTAATTCACCCCTCCACTTT; CDR3: CASSFQGVNSPLHF
size: .; V: TRBV7-2; D: TRBD2; J: TRBJ2-3; length: 15; DNA: TGTGCCAGCAGCTTAGTCCGGGGGGGTCATCTAGCGCAGTATTTT; CDR3: CASSLVRGGHLAQYF
size: .; V: TRBV2; D: .; J: TRBJ2-5; length: 13; DNA: TGTGCCAGCAGTGAGATGGGGCAAGAGACCCAGTACTTC; CDR3: CASSEMGQETQYF
size: .; V: TRBV4-1; D: TRBD2; J: TRBJ2-7; length: 17; DNA: TGCGCCAGCAGCCTGGGCGGGGGTAGCGGGGGGATCTTGGAGCAGTACTTC; CDR3: CASSLGGGSGGILEQYF
size: .; V: TRBV5-4; D: TRBD1; J: TRBJ2-5; length: 15; DNA: TGTGCCAGCAGCCGGACAGGGGCGGTACAAGAGACCCAGTACTTC; CDR3: CASSRTGAVQETQYF
size: .; V: TRBV18; D: .; J: TRBJ1-1; length: 14; DNA: TGTGCCAGCTCAATGGACAGTACGAACACTGAAGCTTTCTTT; CDR3: CASSMDSTNTEAFF
size: .; V: TRBV6-6; D: .; J: TRBJ2-3; length: 16; DNA: TGTGCCAGCAGTTACTCTGGCGCCGCCGGCACAGATACGCAGTATTTT; CDR3: CASSYSGAAGTDTQYF
size: .; V: TRBV6-6; D: TRBD2; J: TRBJ2-3; length: 14; DNA: TGTGCCAGCAGTTTAGGACTAGGTAAAAATACGCAGTATTTT; CDR3: CASSLGLGKNTQYF
size: .; V: TRBV30; D: .; J: TRBJ2-2; length: 13; DNA: TGTGCCTGGAGTGAACAGTACACCGGGGAGCTGTTTTTT; CDR3: CAWSEQYTGELFF
size: .; V: TRBV6-5; D: .; J: TRBJ1-2; length: 15; DNA: TGTGCCAGCAGTTACTCGAATGCTGGGGGCTATGGCTACACCTTC; CDR3: CASSYSNAGGYGYTF